The 25 T cell receptor beta chains reported below all come from one sample, sequenced in a study of CD8 T cells in Susac syndrome. RNA was extracted with the RNeasy kit, and a quantity of roughly 0.45 to 1 ug was reverse transcribed using random hexamers. TCRdb re-called the immunoSEQ multiplex PCR reads with MiXCR, one entry per CDR3 protein. Among 150,000 to 200,000 distinct CDR3 sequences listed, approximately 94% were seen once. Material: CD4+ T cells from PBMCs. These receptors came from a human donor with multiple sclerosis.

The V call is TRBV28, the J call TRBJ1-5; D is undetermined. Germline V gene data show CDR1 as MDHEN and CDR2 as SYDVKM. The CDR3 runs 16 residues. Trimming took off 3 bases at V and 2 bases at J, with 14 bases between the two ends. CDR3 protein: CASSLVGVTGNQPQHF. CDR3 in DNA: TGTGCCAGCAGTTTGGTTGGGGTTACGGGCAATCAGCCCCAGCATTTT.

The J gene is TRBJ1-1, the V gene TRBV15, with TRBD1 as a possible D gene (5 bases). CDR3 length: 13 residues. Deletions cut 5 bases from V and 4 bases from J, with 11 bases between. From germline, CDR1 is LNHNV and CDR2 YYDKDF (reference sequence). The CDR3 sequence: CATSFSRGTEAFF. CDR3 DNA: TGTGCCACCAGCTTTTCTAGGGGCACTGAAGCTTTCTTT.

CDR3 protein: CSVVSAGETQYF. The CDR3 coding sequence is TGCAGCGTTGTCTCAGCAGGGGAGACCCAGTACTTC. The V gene is TRBV29-1, the J gene TRBJ2-5; weak D call: TRBD1 (5 bases). The CDR3 runs 12 residues. From germline, CDR1 is SQVTM and CDR2 ANQGSEA. Trimming cost V 4 bases and J 5 bases, with 11 bases left between them.

The V gene is TRBV20-1, the J gene TRBJ2-1; D perhaps matches TRBD2 (6 bases). The germline V and J ends were trimmed by 7 bases and 8 bases, with 18 bases remaining between them. The CDR3 totals 13 residues. From germline, CDR1 is DFQATT and CDR2 SNEGSKA (reference sequence). CDR3 nucleotides: TGCAGTGACCAACCATGGGGGGTGGATGAGCAGTTCTTC. Amino acid sequence: CSDQPWGVDEQFF.

The chain uses TRBV15 and TRBJ2-6, with unresolved D. The CDR3 has 17 residues. From germline, CDR1 is LNHNV and CDR2 YYDKDF (reference sequence). V lost 0 bases and J lost 0, with 9 bases in between. CDR3 coding DNA: TGTGCCACCAGCAGAGACAGACCCATCTCTGGGGCCAACGTCCTGACTTTC. Protein: CATSRDRPISGANVLTF.

The J gene is TRBJ2-7, the V gene TRBV23-1, with TRBD1 identical over 7 bases. TRBV23-1 is an ORF, with its function uncertain. V was pared by 0 bases and J by 4 bases, with 9 bases of the junction left unmatched. The CDR3 sequence is 16 residues long. CDR3 coding DNA: TGCGCCAGCAGTCAATCGGCACAGGGGTTATTTTACGAGCAGTACTTC. This gives the protein CASSQSAQGLFYEQYF.

The chain has TRBV5-1 and TRBJ1-4; D call uncertain. CDR1 is SGHRS, CDR2 YFSETQ, per germline. The CDR3 sequence is 16 residues long. Trimming removed 0 bases from V and 0 bases from J, with 9 bases in between. This CDR3 reads CASSLAPTATNEKLFF. The DNA for the CDR3 is TGCGCCAGCAGCTTGGCTCCGACGGCAACTAATGAAAAACTGTTTTTT.

In its sample, this clonotype was seen once. This chain connects TRBV30 to TRBJ2-5, with D perhaps matching TRBD1 or TRBD2 (5 bases each). Germline V gene data show CDR1 as GTSNPN and CDR2 as SVGIG (reference sequence). The CDR3 consists of 11 residues. Trimming took off 5 bases at V and 4 bases at J, with 8 bases between the two ends. The CDR3 DNA is TGTGCCTGGGCTGGGGGAGAGACCCAGTACTTC. This sequence encodes CAWAGGETQYF.

This chain joins TRBV15 and TRBJ1-1, with 7 bases aligning to TRBD1. This CDR3 spans 17 amino acids. CDR1 and CDR2 (germline): LNHNV, YYDKDF (reference sequence). V shed 0 bases, J shed 3 bases, and the junction held 10 bases outside the gene matches. CDR3 DNA: TGTGCCACCAGCAGAGATTACGGGTTAGGGGGCTACACTGAAGCTTTCTTT. Protein sequence: CATSRDYGLGGYTEAFF.

This chain uses TRBV28 with TRBJ2-2; the D gene is possibly TRBD2 (5 bases). CDR1 and CDR2 from the germline V gene are MDHEN and SYDVKM. The CDR3 sequence is 16 residues long. V lost 5 bases to trimming and J lost 2 bases, with 15 bases between them. The CDR3 coding sequence is TGTGCCAGCAGTGATGATCGGGGAGCAAACACCGGGGAGCTGTTTTTT. Residues: CASSDDRGANTGELFF.

The chain is built from TRBV6-2 or TRBV6-3 and TRBJ2-3; D call uncertain. In germline, CDR1 is MNHEY, CDR2 SVGEGT. CDR3 size: 13 residues. V was shortened by 6 bases and J by 0 bases, with 7 bases between the two germline ends. The CDR3 DNA reads TGTGCCAGCAGACAGACAAGCACAGATACGCAGTATTTT. This translates into CASRQTSTDTQYF.

The CDR3 DNA follows: TGTGCCAGCAGCCTAACTTCTGGGGGCTGCGTCCTGACTTTC. Translating gives CASSLTSGGCVLTF. V usage is TRBV7-2 and J usage is TRBJ2-6; maybe TRBD1 (6 bases). Trimming cost V 5 bases and J 12 bases, with 17 bases left between them. Per the germline V gene, CDR1 is SGHTA and CDR2 is FQGNSA. The CDR3 has 14 amino acids.

The CDR3: CASSQVPGDEQFF. The CDR3 region has the DNA TGTGCCAGCAGCCAAGTCCCTGGCGATGAGCAGTTCTTC. V and J are TRBV14 and TRBJ2-1; no reliable D call. Germline V gene data show CDR1 as SGHDN and CDR2 as FVKESK. The CDR3 runs to 13 residues. V lost 1 base and J lost 8, with 9 bases in between.

The chain recombines TRBV20-1 with TRBJ1-1, with D perhaps matching TRBD1 (6 bases). Germline lookup yields CDR1 DFQATT and CDR2 SNEGSKA (reference sequence). V lost 6 bases to trimming and J lost 1 base, with 12 bases between them. CDR3 length equals 13 residues. Written as DNA, the CDR3 is TGCAGTGCAAGGAACAGGGCGAACACTGAAGCTTTCTTT. Translating it yields CSARNRANTEAFF.

The CDR3 bases are TGCAGCGTTGTATCTAGCGGGAGCGGTGATACGCAGTATTTT. The encoded protein is CSVVSSGSGDTQYF. The gene calls are TRBV29-1 and TRBJ2-3; 10 nucleotides align to TRBD2. Trimming at V came to 4 bases and at J to 6 bases, leaving 7 bases not matched to a gene. Per germline, CDR1 SQVTM and CDR2 ANQGSEA. The CDR3 sequence is 14 residues long.

The V and J genes are TRBV15 and TRBJ2-5; a weak D match, TRBD2 (5 bases). V gave up 0 bases and J gave up 2 bases, with 10 bases separating them. The CDR3 is 15 residues long. Germline CDR1 reads LNHNV; CDR2 reads YYDKDF (reference sequence). In nucleotides, the CDR3 is TGTGCCACCAGCAGAGATCGGTCGGGGCAAGAGACCCAGTACTTC. This encodes CATSRDRSGQETQYF.

The chain recombines TRBV28 with TRBJ2-5; 9 bases align to TRBD1. There are 16 residues in the CDR3. Trimming cost V 4 bases and J 4 bases; bases outside gene matches: 10. Germline-derived CDR1 and CDR2 are MDHEN and SYDVKM. CDR3 protein: CASSSLGQGGIETQYF. The CDR3, as DNA: TGTGCCAGCAGTTCATTGGGACAGGGAGGGATAGAGACCCAGTACTTC.

CDR3 DNA sequence: TGTGCCAGCAGTTTATCGGCCAGGGCGCACATTCAGTACTTC. It translates to CASSLSARAHIQYF. The chain links TRBV27 to TRBJ2-4; D is possibly TRBD1 (5 bases). V was trimmed by 0 bases and J by 8 bases, leaving 11 bases between them. Germline lookup yields CDR1 MNHEY and CDR2 SMNVEV (reference sequence). The CDR3 is 14 residues long.

The chain is built from TRBV7-9 and TRBJ2-5; unclear D gene. Deletions cut 1 base from V and 3 bases from J, with 6 bases between. This CDR3 region has 13 residues. Germline V gene data show CDR1 as SEHNR and CDR2 as FQNEAQ (reference sequence). DNA for the CDR3: TGTGCCAGCAGCTTAGTAGGAAAAGAGACCCAGTACTTC. It yields the protein CASSLVGKETQYF.

This clonotype was seen once. V and J are TRBV5-1 and TRBJ2-7; either TRBD1 or TRBD2 may fit D (5 bases each). From germline, CDR1 is SGHRS and CDR2 YFSETQ. The CDR3 contains 16 residues. V lost 4 bases and J lost 6, with 23 bases in between. In DNA form, the CDR3 reads TGCGCCAGCAGCCTAATAGACGGCCGGGATGGGGGCGAGCAGTACTTC. Translating gives CASSLIDGRDGGEQYF.

This chain connects TRBV20-1 to TRBJ1-2; TRBD1 might be the D (5 bases). There are 14 residues in the CDR3. The V end was cut by 0 bases, the J end by 8 bases, with 16 bases between. CDR1 is DFQATT and CDR2 is SNEGSKA in the germline V gene (reference sequence). CDR3 in DNA: TGCAGTGCTAGAGATAGCGGCAGGGTGCACGGCTACACCTTC. Amino acids: CSARDSGRVHGYTF.

The chain couples TRBV11-2 to TRBJ1-5; possibly TRBD1 for D (6 bases). Germline V gives CDR1 SGHAT, CDR2 FQNNGV. Trimming took 0 bases from V and 7 from J, leaving 10 bases between them. CDR3 size: 14 residues. The CDR3 nucleotides are TGTGCCAGCAGCTTAGACCAGGGGAGACAGCCCCAGCATTTT. Its translation is CASSLDQGRQPQHF.

V usage is TRBV30 and J usage is TRBJ1-4; 9 bases fit TRBD1. Looked up from germline, CDR1 is GTSNPN and CDR2 is SVGIG (reference sequence). CDR3 length equals 16 residues. J gave up 8 bases and V 2 bases, and 12 bases lay outside the gene matches. The CDR3 loop reads CAWSPPGTGRREKLFF. CDR3 nucleotides: TGTGCCTGGAGTCCACCCGGGACAGGGCGGCGGGAAAAACTGTTTTTT.

V usage is TRBV11-2 and J usage is TRBJ2-3; tentative D call: TRBD2 (5 bases). The CDR3 runs to 15 residues. Trimming left V 5 bases short and J 0 bases short, with 12 bases between. Germline CDR1 SGHAT, CDR2 FQNNGV. DNA for the CDR3: TGTGCCAGCAGCCTAAGAAGGACTAGCACAGATACGCAGTATTTT. Protein: CASSLRRTSTDTQYF.

The chain uses TRBV6-5 and TRBJ2-7; TRBD2 is a possible D gene (5 bases). Trimming cost V 3 bases and J 7 bases, with 10 bases left between them. Germline lookup yields CDR1 MNHEY and CDR2 SVGAGI. The CDR3 is 12 amino acids. The CDR3 sequence: CASSYSTGEQYF. The CDR3 DNA reads TGTGCCAGCAGTTATTCAACGGGAGAGCAGTACTTC.